This T cell receptor (beta chain) was profiled in a study of blood T cells in healthy people across ages. The CDR3 has 13 residues. V lost 5 bases and J 6 bases, leaving 13 bases between the germline ends. Germline CDR1 and CDR2: MNHEY and SMNVEV (reference sequence). Together with a sample-barcoded 5' primer, a J-beta primer mix was included in a second PCR lasting roughly 6 to 12 cycles. TCRdb processed the 5' RACE reads anew with MiXCR; each CDR3 protein has one entry. The data contain 1.5 million to 2 million distinct CDR3 sequences, about 50% of them singletons. The clonotype comes from a middle-aged woman in good health. The chain combines TRBV27 with TRBJ1-1; tentative D call: TRBD1 (6 bases). Sequencing used blood. The CDR3 spells CASSRNRDSEAFF. The CDR3, as DNA: TGTGCCAGCAGTCGGAACAGGGATTCTGAAGCTTTCTTT.